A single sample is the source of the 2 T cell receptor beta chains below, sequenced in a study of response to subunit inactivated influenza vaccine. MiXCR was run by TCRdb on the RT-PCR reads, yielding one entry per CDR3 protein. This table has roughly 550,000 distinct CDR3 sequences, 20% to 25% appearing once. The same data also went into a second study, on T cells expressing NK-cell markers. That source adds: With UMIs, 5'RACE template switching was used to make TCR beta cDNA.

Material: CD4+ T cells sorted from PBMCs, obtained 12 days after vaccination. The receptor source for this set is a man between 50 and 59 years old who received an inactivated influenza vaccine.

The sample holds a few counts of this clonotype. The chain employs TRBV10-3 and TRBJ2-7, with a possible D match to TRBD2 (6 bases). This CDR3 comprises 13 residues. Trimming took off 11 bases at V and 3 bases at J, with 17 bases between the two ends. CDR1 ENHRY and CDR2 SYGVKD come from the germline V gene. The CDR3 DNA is TGTGCCTCCAGGCGGGACCAGATCTACGAGCAGTACTTC. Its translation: CASRRDQIYEQYF.

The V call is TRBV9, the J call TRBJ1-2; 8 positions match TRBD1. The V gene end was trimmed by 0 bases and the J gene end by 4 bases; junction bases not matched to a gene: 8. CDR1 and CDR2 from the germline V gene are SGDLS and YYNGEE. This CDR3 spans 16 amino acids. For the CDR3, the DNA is TGTGCCAGCAGCGTAGATCGGAGGACAGGGACCTATGGCTACACCTTC. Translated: CASSVDRRTGTYGYTF.